These T cell receptor beta chains were read from a single sample in a study of control samples from healthy donors and cancer patients. Produced via immunoSEQ multiplex PCR; TCRdb's table is partial and in-frame only. In the table there are fewer than 30,000 clones, approximately 87% of which are singletons. Material: PBMCs. Receptors were obtained from a middle-aged woman with lung cancer. Both conserved end residues are part of each CDR3. D genes are given only for firm matches. Only part of the rows carry a size: once, few, many, or a class if the clone is expanded.

CDR3 DNA | CDR3 protein | V gene | D gene | J gene | clone size
TGTGCCAGCAGTACGTACAGGGGTGGCGAGCAGTACTTC | CASSTYRGGEQYF | TRBV27 | TRBD1 | TRBJ2-7 | NA
TGTGCCAGCAGCTGGTCGACAGGGAACACTGAAGCTTTCTTT | CASSWSTGNTEAFF | TRBV5-4 | NA | TRBJ1-1 | NA
TGTGCCAGCAGCTCCCCTAACAGCGGGGAGCAGTTCTTC | CASSSPNSGEQFF | TRBV11-3 | NA | TRBJ2-1 | NA
TGTGCCAGCAGTTCGCCGGGACAGGGATTCTACGAGCAGTACTTC | CASSSPGQGFYEQYF | TRBV28 | TRBD1 | TRBJ2-7 | NA
TGTGCCAGCAGCCGAGGGGGGGGGACTTTCACTGAAGCTTTCTTT | CASSRGGGTFTEAFF | TRBV7-8 | NA | TRBJ1-1 | NA
TGTGCTATCAGTGACGGGACAGAGTCTGAAAAACTGTTTTTT | CAISDGTESEKLFF | TRBV10-3 | TRBD1 | TRBJ1-4 | NA
TGTGCCAGTAGTATTACTGAGGGGTGGGATTCACCCCTCCACTTT | CASSITEGWDSPLHF | TRBV19 | NA | TRBJ1-6 | once
TGTGCCACCAGTGATTTCAGGGACACCGGGGAGCTGTTTTTT | CATSDFRDTGELFF | TRBV24-1 | NA | TRBJ2-2 | NA
TGTGCCTGGAGTCGGAACCGAGGGTCCTATAATTCACCCCTCCACTTT | CAWSRNRGSYNSPLHF | TRBV30 | NA | TRBJ1-6 | NA
TGTGCCAGCAGTTTTACGGGGTCGCACAGCCATCAGCCCCAGCATTTT | CASSFTGSHSHQPQHF | TRBV28 | NA | TRBJ1-5 | NA
TGTGCCAGCAGCTTAGCGGGACAGGAGGGGACTGAAGCTTTCTTT | CASSLAGQEGTEAFF | TRBV7-2 | TRBD1 | TRBJ1-1 | few
TGTGCCAGCAGCTGGTGGGGCTACAATGAGCAGTTCTTC | CASSWWGYNEQFF | TRBV7-2 | NA | TRBJ2-1 | NA
TGTGCCAGCAGCTCGACAGGGGTCGAGCAGTACTTC | CASSSTGVEQYF | TRBV5-4 | TRBD1 | TRBJ2-7 | NA
TGTGCCAGCAGTGTTGAGGGTCACCCGAACACCGGGGAGCTGTTTTTT | CASSVEGHPNTGELFF | TRBV6-4 | NA | TRBJ2-2 | once
TGTGCCAGCAGCAAGGGGACGGGGAACACTGAAGCTTTCTTT | CASSKGTGNTEAFF | TRBV7-3 | NA | TRBJ1-1 | NA
TGTGCCAGCAGCTGGGTGGACAGCCTCAATCAGCCCCAGCATTTT | CASSWVDSLNQPQHF | TRBV11-2 | NA | TRBJ1-5 | NA
TGTGCCAGCAGCCACCAGCAGGGGGGGGGTCAGCCCCAGCATTTT | CASSHQQGGGQPQHF | TRBV5-5 | TRBD1 | TRBJ1-5 | once
TGTGCCATAAAGGACAGTTCTCAAGGCAATCAGCCCCAGCATTTT | CAIKDSSQGNQPQHF | TRBV28 | NA | TRBJ1-5 | NA
TGTGCCAGCAGCCCGAGGACAGGGAATGGCTACACCTTC | CASSPRTGNGYTF | TRBV3-1/TRBV3-2 | TRBD1 | TRBJ1-2 | NA
TGTGCCAGCAGTTACTCCCTGGACCCGCCGGGTGAGCAGTTCTTC | CASSYSLDPPGEQFF | TRBV6-2/TRBV6-3 | NA | TRBJ2-1 | NA
TGTGCCAGCAGCCTTGTAGGAGCTAATGCAGATACGCAGTATTTT | CASSLVGANADTQYF | TRBV7-6 | NA | TRBJ2-3 | NA
TGTGCCAGCAGCTTAGATGGGTTTAGCAATCAGCCCCAGCATTTT | CASSLDGFSNQPQHF | TRBV7-8 | NA | TRBJ1-5 | NA
TGCGCCAGCAGCCAAGGAACGACGCAGGTCTATGGCTACACCTTC | CASSQGTTQVYGYTF | TRBV4-3 | NA | TRBJ1-2 | NA
TGCAGCGTTGAAGAGTGGGGACGGTACAACAATGAGCAGTTCTTC | CSVEEWGRYNNEQFF | TRBV29-1 | NA | TRBJ2-1 | NA
TGCGCCAGCAGCTTATCACGCCCCCCCAACGAGCAGTACTTC | CASSLSRPPNEQYF | TRBV5-1 | NA | TRBJ2-7 | NA
TGTGCCAGCAGTGGAGGAGGACACAATGAGCAGTTCTTC | CASSGGGHNEQFF | TRBV2 | NA | TRBJ2-1 | NA
TGCAGCGTGCGGGACAGGGGGCACCAAGAGACCCAGTACTTC | CSVRDRGHQETQYF | TRBV29-1 | TRBD1 | TRBJ2-5 | NA
TGTGCCAGTAGTGCCACAGGGTTTGGTGAGCAGTTCTTC | CASSATGFGEQFF | TRBV19 | NA | TRBJ2-1 | NA
TGTGCCAGCAGCTTGAGAGGATTGGATGGGGTGGAGGCTTTCTTT | CASSLRGLDGVEAFF | TRBV5-6 | NA | TRBJ1-1 | NA
TGTGCCAGCAGTGCAGGGGGCTCCGGGGCCAACGTCCTGACTTTC | CASSAGGSGANVLTF | TRBV28 | TRBD1 | TRBJ2-6 | NA
TGTGCCAGCACCCTCATCGATCCTATCTACGAGCAGTACTTC | CASTLIDPIYEQYF | TRBV5-8 | NA | TRBJ2-7 | NA
TGCGCCAGCAGCTTGGGCGGGGGTTCCTACAATGAGCAGTTCTTC | CASSLGGGSYNEQFF | TRBV5-1 | TRBD2 | TRBJ2-1 | NA